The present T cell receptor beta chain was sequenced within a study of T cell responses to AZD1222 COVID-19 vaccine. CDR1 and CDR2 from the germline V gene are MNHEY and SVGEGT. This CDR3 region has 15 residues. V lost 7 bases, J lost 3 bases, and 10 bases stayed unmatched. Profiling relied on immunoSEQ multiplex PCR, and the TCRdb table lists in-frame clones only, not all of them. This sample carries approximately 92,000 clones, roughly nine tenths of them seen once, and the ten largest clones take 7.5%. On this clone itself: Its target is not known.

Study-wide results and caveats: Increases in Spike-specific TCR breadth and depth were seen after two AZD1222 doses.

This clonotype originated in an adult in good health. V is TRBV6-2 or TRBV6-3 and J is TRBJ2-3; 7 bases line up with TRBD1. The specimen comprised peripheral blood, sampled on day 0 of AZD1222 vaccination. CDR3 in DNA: TGTGCCAGCAACCCGCAGGGGGTTGGAACAGATACGCAGTATTTT. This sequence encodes CASNPQGVGTDTQYF.